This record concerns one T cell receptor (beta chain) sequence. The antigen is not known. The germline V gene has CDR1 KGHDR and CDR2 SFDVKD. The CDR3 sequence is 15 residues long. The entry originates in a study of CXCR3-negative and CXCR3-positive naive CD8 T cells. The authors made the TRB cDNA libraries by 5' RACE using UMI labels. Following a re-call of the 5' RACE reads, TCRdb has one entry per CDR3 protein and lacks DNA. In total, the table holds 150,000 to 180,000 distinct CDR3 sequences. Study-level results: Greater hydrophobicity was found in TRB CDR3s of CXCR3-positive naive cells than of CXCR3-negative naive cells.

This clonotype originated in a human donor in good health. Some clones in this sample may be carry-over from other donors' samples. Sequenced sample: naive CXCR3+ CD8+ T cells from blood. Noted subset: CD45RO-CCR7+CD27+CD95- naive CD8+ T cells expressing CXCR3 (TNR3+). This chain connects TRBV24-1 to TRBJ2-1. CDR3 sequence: CATSDPGSSYNEQFF.